A single sample gave rise to the 25 T cell receptor beta chains below, sequenced in a study of blood T cells in healthy people across ages. Alongside a J-beta primer mix, a sample-barcoded 5' primer served in a second PCR lasting about 7 to 12 cycles. TCRdb recomputed calls from the 5' RACE reads with MiXCR, one row per CDR3 protein. The repertoire consists of about 730,000 distinct CDR3 sequences, with around 46% occurring once and the leading ten covering 20% to 25%. Input material: blood. These receptors originate from a woman in her sixties or seventies in good health.

A few counts support this clonotype. The chain employs TRBV27 and TRBJ2-2; TRBD1 matches at 7 bases. J was trimmed by 4 bases and V by 5 bases; bases with no gene match: 7. Germline assignment: CDR1 MNHEY and CDR2 SMNVEV (reference sequence). The CDR3 has 15 amino acids. In nucleotides, the CDR3 is TGTGCCAGCAGTATGGGACAGTTCGCCACCGGGGAGCTGTTTTTT. It is translated as CASSMGQFATGELFF.

Remarks on this clonotype: The junction and the germline gene differ at one end; a read error may be behind it. The chain has TRBV7-7 and TRBJ2-5; tentatively, D is TRBD2 (5 bases). The CDR3 covers 13 residues. Germline lookup yields CDR1 SSHAT and CDR2 FNYEAQ (reference sequence). The CDR3 loop reads CASSVGLKNEQYF. The CDR3, as DNA: TGTGCTAGCAGCGTAGGACTCAAGAATGAGCAGTACTTC.

This clonotype was seen at least ten times. The V gene is TRBV2, the J gene TRBJ2-1; 8 bases fit TRBD1. From germline, CDR1 is SNHLY and CDR2 FYNNEI. Trimming at V came to 4 bases and at J to 6 bases, leaving 8 bases not matched to a gene. The CDR3 totals 15 residues. The CDR3 DNA reads as TGTGCCAGCAGTGCGGGGGACAGGTTAGGCAATGAGCAGTTCTTC. As protein: CASSAGDRLGNEQFF.

The V and J genes are TRBV9 and TRBJ2-1; TRBD2 agrees at 12 bases. The CDR3 sequence is 17 residues long. The V gene end was trimmed by 0 bases and the J gene end by 8 bases; junction bases not matched to a gene: 9. Per the germline V gene, CDR1 is SGDLS and CDR2 is YYNGEE. CDR3 sequence reads: CASSVASSGGAWDEQFF. The CDR3 DNA reads as TGTGCCAGCAGCGTAGCTTCTAGCGGGGGGGCCTGGGATGAGCAGTTCTTC.

This chain joins TRBV2 and TRBJ1-1, with no clear D. CDR1 and CDR2 from the germline V gene are SNHLY and FYNNEI. The V end lost 3 bases, the J end lost 6 bases, and 8 bases lay between the germline ends. There are 12 residues in the CDR3. CDR3 in amino acids: CASSDGRAEAFF. The CDR3 region has the DNA TGTGCCAGCAGTGACGGACGCGCTGAAGCTTTCTTT.

This clonotype was seen just once. This may come from a read error, since a much larger clone is one base off. The V gene is TRBV29-1, the J gene TRBJ1-4, with 7 bases aligning to TRBD1. The CDR3 covers 14 residues. Germline CDR1 and CDR2: SQVTM and ANQGSEA. The CDR3 sequence is CGAKGGATNEKLFF. CDR3 in DNA: TGCGGCGCAAAAGGGGGCGCAACTAATGAAAAACTGTTTTTT. The full variable domain, in which reference TRBV29-1 and TRBJ1-4 provide the parts outside the CDR3, is SAVISQKPSRDICQRGTSLTIQCQVDSQVTMMFWYRQQPGQSLTLIATANQGSEATYESGFVIDKFPISRPNLTFSTLTVSNMSPEDSSIYLCGAKGGATNEKLFFGSGTQLSVL.

This clonotype was detected ten times or more. The chain uses TRBV10-2 and TRBJ2-1; 12 nucleotides agree with TRBD2. This CDR3 region has 15 residues. Losses at the gene ends were 4 bases for V and 9 bases for J; bases not matched to a gene: 7. Germline CDR1 WSHSY, CDR2 SAAADI. This chain's CDR3 is CASSGSSGGVLEQFF. CDR3 nucleotide sequence: TGCGCCAGCAGTGGGTCTAGCGGGGGGGTTCTTGAGCAGTTCTTC.

This clonotype has only one observation. Germline is not matched at one junction end, which may reflect a read error. This chain joins TRBV9 and TRBJ1-1, with D maybe TRBD1 (6 bases). This CDR3 is built from 14 residues. CDR1 is SGDLS and CDR2 is YYNGEE in the germline V gene. DNA for the CDR3: TGTGCCAACAGCGCCAGGGGTCTCGGCACTGAAGCTTTCTTT. Residues: CANSARGLGTEAFF.

About this clonotype: A much larger clonotype is one base distant, so this may be a read error. The chain has TRBV20-1 and TRBJ2-1; D is unresolved. CDR1 is DFQATT and CDR2 is SNEGSKA in the germline V gene (reference sequence). The V end lost 0 bases, the J end lost 8 bases, and 2 bases lay between the germline ends. The length of the CDR3 is 10 residues. The CDR3 DNA reads TGCAGTGCTAGAGATCATGAGCAGTTCTTC. Its protein is CSARDHEQFF.

Only one count was recorded for this clonotype. The CDR3 is CAISESTGGLGRDYGYTF. The CDR3, as DNA: TGTGCCATCAGTGAGTCGACAGGGGGCCTTGGCCGGGACTATGGCTACACCTTC. The chain couples TRBV10-3 to TRBJ1-2, with 10 bases that match TRBD1. The V gene's germline CDR1 is ENHRY and CDR2 SYGVKD. The CDR3 consists of 18 residues. The trim removed 0 bases at V and 3 bases at J, leaving 10 bases unmatched.

The V call is TRBV7-2, the J call TRBJ1-6; D remains unclear. The CDR3 totals 15 residues. V shed 1 base and J shed 8 bases, with 12 bases lying between them. Germline V lookup: CDR1 SGHTA, CDR2 FQGNSA. CDR3 amino acids: CASSLGAGIDSPLHF. CDR3 coding DNA: TGTGCCAGCAGCTTAGGCGCGGGTATCGATTCACCCCTCCACTTT. Drawing the rest from reference TRBV7-2 and TRBJ1-6, the complete variable domain is GAGVSQSPSNKVTEKGKDVELRCDPISGHTALYWYRQSLGQGLEFLIYFQGNSAPDKSGLPSDRFSAERTGGSVSTLTIQRTQQEDSAVYLCASSLGAGIDSPLHFGNGTRLTVT.

This clonotype was observed a handful of times. In DNA form, the CDR3 reads TGCGCCAGCAGCGCCCTAAAACAGGGGTACTACAATGAGCAGTTCTTC. Translating gives CASSALKQGYYNEQFF. The chain couples TRBV5-1 to TRBJ2-1, with 7 bases fitting TRBD1. The CDR3 is 16 amino acids. The V and J ends lost 4 bases and 3 bases, in that order; junction bases with no gene match: 10. Germline V gene lookup returns CDR1 SGHRS and CDR2 YFSETQ.

V gene TRBV20-1 combines with J gene TRBJ2-1; D is unclear. In germline, CDR1 is DFQATT, CDR2 SNEGSKA (reference sequence). V was shortened by 6 bases and J by 10 bases, with 13 bases between the two germline ends. The length of the CDR3 is 11 residues. CDR3 in DNA: TGCAGTGCCCCCGTAGTAGCCGAGCAGTTCTTC. It is translated as CSAPVVAEQFF.

The gene calls are TRBV6-1 and TRBJ2-1; 11 bases agree with TRBD2. The CDR3 runs to 17 residues. Germline lookup yields CDR1 MNHNS and CDR2 SASEGT. With V trimmed by 8 bases and J by 4 bases, 13 bases remained unmatched. The CDR3 loop reads CASLPFTSGGTYNEQFF. In DNA, the CDR3 is TGTGCCAGCCTGCCCTTTACTAGCGGGGGAACTTACAATGAGCAGTTCTTC.

This clonotype occurred a few times. The rearrangement uses TRBV4-2 and TRBJ2-3; TRBD1 agrees at 12 bases. This CDR3 has 18 residues. The germline V gene has CDR1 LGHNA and CDR2 YNFKEQ. V was pared by 2 bases and J by 3 bases, with 9 bases of the junction left unmatched. This CDR3 reads CASSQISRDRGRTDTQYF. For the CDR3, the DNA is TGTGCCAGCAGCCAAATTTCCCGGGACAGGGGGCGAACAGATACGCAGTATTTT.

The CDR3 DNA reads as TGTGCCAGCAGAATTACGGGACAGGGTGGAGAGACCCAGTACTTC. It is translated as CASRITGQGGETQYF. V usage is TRBV7-9 and J usage is TRBJ2-5, with 9 bases matching TRBD1. J was trimmed by 4 bases and V by 6 bases; bases with no gene match: 9. Germline V gives CDR1 SEHNR, CDR2 FQNEAQ (reference sequence). The CDR3 runs to 15 residues. Full variable domain (missing parts from reference TRBV7-9 and TRBJ2-5): DTGVSQNPRHKITKRGQNVTFRCDPISEHNRLYWYRQTLGQGPEFLTYFQNEAQLEKSRLLSDRFSAERPKGSFSTLEIQRTEQGDSAMYLCASRITGQGGETQYFGPGTRLLVL.

This clonotype was counted only a few times. V usage is TRBV2 and J usage is TRBJ2-2, with no clear D. The germline CDR1 and CDR2 sequences are SNHLY and FYNNEI. The CDR3 runs to 13 residues. V lost 1 base and J lost 4, with 4 bases in between. CDR3 DNA sequence: TGTGCCAGCAGTGAAGGAGTCACCGGGGAGCTGTTTTTT. Protein: CASSEGVTGELFF.

Regarding this clonotype: Possible read error: a much larger clone is one base away. The J gene is TRBJ1-1, the V gene TRBV27; 9 bases map to TRBD1. Trimming at V came to 4 bases and at J to 4 bases, leaving 4 bases not matched to a gene. The CDR3 spans 14 residues. CDR1 is MNHEY and CDR2 is SMNVEV in the germline V gene (reference sequence). This CDR3 reads CASSSTGGSTEAFF. In nucleotides, the CDR3 is TGTGCCAGCAGTTCGACAGGGGGGAGCACTGAAGCTTTCTTT.

The chain uses TRBV7-2 and TRBJ2-1; the D is unclear. Trimming took 3 bases from V and 0 from J, leaving 12 bases between them. This CDR3 is built from 16 residues. Germline loops: CDR1 SGHTA, CDR2 FQGNSA. DNA of the CDR3: TGTGCCAGCAGCTTGGTGGCGGACCCCTCCTACAATGAGCAGTTCTTC. It yields the protein CASSLVADPSYNEQFF. The entire variable domain, with the rest obtained from reference TRBV7-2 and TRBJ2-1, is as follows: GAGVSQSPSNKVTEKGKDVELRCDPISGHTALYWYRQSLGQGLEFLIYFQGNSAPDKSGLPSDRFSAERTGGSVSTLTIQRTQQEDSAVYLCASSLVADPSYNEQFFGPGTRLTVL.

The genes are TRBV3-1 and TRBJ2-1; the D gene is possibly TRBD1 (6 bases). The germline V gene encodes CDR1 LGHDT and CDR2 YNNKEL (reference sequence). Trimming shortened V by 2 bases and J by 4 bases, and 12 bases separated the two germline ends. The CDR3 loop spans 15 amino acids. CDR3: CASSQWDTTYNEQFF. CDR3 DNA sequence: TGTGCCAGCAGCCAATGGGACACAACGTACAATGAGCAGTTCTTC.

The rearrangement links TRBV7-9 to TRBJ2-3; unclear D gene. This CDR3 comprises 12 residues. The V gene lost 5 bases and the J gene lost 2 bases, with 5 bases spanning the gap. Germline V CDR1 and CDR2: SEHNR, FQNEAQ (reference sequence). The CDR3 is CASSKTTDTQYF. The CDR3, as DNA: TGTGCCAGCAGCAAGACCACAGATACGCAGTATTTT.

This clonotype was counted a few times. The chain combines TRBV20-1 with TRBJ1-6; D is perhaps TRBD1 (5 bases). V was shortened by 0 bases and J by 4 bases, with 13 bases between the two germline ends. This CDR3 spans 16 amino acids. Germline V gives CDR1 DFQATT, CDR2 SNEGSKA (reference sequence). In DNA form, the CDR3 reads TGCAGTGCTAGAGATCTTTTAGGGACTTATAATTCACCCCTCCACTTT. Protein sequence: CSARDLLGTYNSPLHF.

Only a few counts were recorded for this clonotype. V is TRBV6-1 and J is TRBJ2-1; TRBD2 agrees at 7 bases. Germline CDR1 is MNHNS and CDR2 is SASEGT. This CDR3 contains 15 residues. The V segment lost 2 bases and the J segment 10 bases; nucleotides outside the gene matches: 11. CDR3 residues: CASSELNAGVAEQFF. For the CDR3, the DNA is TGTGCCAGCAGTGAATTGAATGCGGGAGTTGCCGAGCAGTTCTTC.

The table lists this clonotype with a few counts. The genes are TRBV7-2 and TRBJ1-2, with no clear D. The germline V and J ends were trimmed by 6 bases and 0 bases, with 14 bases remaining between them. The germline V gene encodes CDR1 SGHTA and CDR2 FQGNSA. The CDR3 length is 15 residues. CDR3 sequence reads: CASRDQPSANYGYTF. The CDR3 DNA reads TGTGCCAGCAGAGATCAGCCCTCGGCTAACTATGGCTACACCTTC.

The rearrangement uses TRBV20-1 and TRBJ2-5; 8 bases are a match to TRBD1. Germline V gene data show CDR1 as DFQATT and CDR2 as SNEGSKA (reference sequence). This CDR3 contains 14 residues. With V trimmed by 3 bases and J by 2 bases, 5 bases remained unmatched. The CDR3 here is CSASHRDRQETQYF. As DNA, the CDR3 is TGCAGTGCTAGCCACCGGGACAGGCAAGAGACCCAGTACTTC.